Each of the 9 T cell receptor beta chains below was sequenced from the same sample in a study of blood T cell repertoires in COVID-19. Measured with immunoSEQ multiplex PCR; TCRdb has only the in-frame clones, and not every one. The table has about 230,000 clones, approximately 84% seen once. Sequencing was done on a sample of peripheral blood. These receptors originate from a man aged 50 to 60 with active or convalescent COVID-19.

The J gene is TRBJ1-6, the V gene TRBV5-4; 7 bases are a match to TRBD1. The CDR3 is made up of 15 amino acids. Germline-derived CDR1 and CDR2 are SGHNT and YYREEE (reference sequence). V lost 1 base, J lost 7 bases, and 5 bases stayed unmatched. The CDR3: CASSLQKGANSPLHF. In nucleotides, the CDR3 is TGTGCCAGCAGCTTGCAGAAGGGGGCGAATTCACCCCTCCACTTT.

This clone was seen only once. The chain combines TRBV6-1 with TRBJ2-4; D is possibly TRBD1 (6 bases). The germline V gene encodes CDR1 MNHNS and CDR2 SASEGT. Between the trimmed V and J ends, which lost 3 bases and 0 bases, there was a span of 21 bases. CDR3 length: 19 amino acids. CDR3 sequence: CASSEAIRGNTLAKNIQYF. CDR3 in DNA: TGTGCCAGCAGTGAGGCGATCAGGGGAAACACCTTAGCCAAAAACATTCAGTACTTC.

This rearrangement joins TRBV18 to TRBJ2-5, with 10 nucleotides matching TRBD1. CDR1 and CDR2 (germline): KGHSH, LQKENI. The junction had 14 bases not matched to a gene; V was cut back by 3 bases and J by 4 bases. This CDR3 comprises 18 residues. DNA of the CDR3: TGTGCCAGCTCACCGACCTCCTTTAGGACAGGGGGAAGAGAGACCCAGTACTTC. Translated, it gives CASSPTSFRTGGRETQYF.

The chain uses TRBV5-1 and TRBJ1-6; D is uncertain. CDR1 SGHRS and CDR2 YFSETQ come from the germline V gene. The CDR3 covers 15 residues. The V gene lost 0 bases and the J gene lost 6 bases, with 10 bases spanning the gap. The CDR3 bases are TGCGCCAGCAGCTTGGCCGACACAGTTAATTCACCCCTCCACTTT. Protein sequence: CASSLADTVNSPLHF.

The V call is TRBV5-1, the J call TRBJ1-2; 8 positions agree with TRBD1. V shed 4 bases and J 6 bases; nucleotides not matched to a gene: 2. Germline V gives CDR1 SGHRS, CDR2 YFSETQ. The CDR3 spans 12 residues. The CDR3 is CASSPDRDGYTF. DNA of the CDR3: TGCGCCAGCAGCCCGGACAGGGATGGCTACACCTTC. The full variable domain, its missing parts supplied by reference TRBV5-1 and TRBJ1-2, is KAGVTQTPRYLIKTRGQQVTLSCSPISGHRSVSWYQQTPGQGLQFLFEYFSETQRNKGNFPGRFSGRQFSNSRSEMNVSTLELGDSALYLCASSPDRDGYTFGSGTRLTVV.

The chain is built from TRBV19 and TRBJ1-6; TRBD1 agrees at 7 bases. The length of the CDR3 is 16 residues. CDR1 is LNHDA and CDR2 is SQIVND in the germline V gene (reference sequence). V lost 0 bases to trimming and J lost 9 bases; unmatched junction nucleotides: 8. The CDR3 DNA follows: TGTGCCAGTAGTATAGAGGCAGGGGGAATCATTTCACCCCTCCACTTT. Protein product: CASSIEAGGIISPLHF.

The chain combines TRBV28 with TRBJ1-1; no reliable D call. With 6 bases removed from V and 3 bases from J, the gap between germline ends came to 14 bases. This CDR3 has 14 residues. CDR1 and CDR2 (germline): MDHEN, SYDVKM. As DNA, the CDR3 is TGTGCCAGCAGCTACCTTGGGCAAGACACTGAAGCTTTCTTT. Its translation is CASSYLGQDTEAFF.

J is TRBJ2-2 and V is TRBV2; D is unclear. There are 14 residues in the CDR3. Germline assignment: CDR1 SNHLY and CDR2 FYNNEI. V shed 2 bases and J shed 2 bases, with 6 bases lying between them. The CDR3 sequence is CASSELGNTGELFF. Written as DNA, the CDR3 is TGTGCCAGCAGTGAACTAGGAAACACCGGGGAGCTGTTTTTT.

V usage is TRBV9 and J usage is TRBJ2-1; maybe TRBD1 (6 bases). The CDR3 is 16 amino acids. Germline-derived CDR1 and CDR2 are SGDLS and YYNGEE. Trimming removed 0 bases at V and 1 base at J, with 11 bases between. This chain's CDR3 is CASSVGDIRSYNEQFF. The CDR3 nucleotides are TGTGCCAGCAGCGTAGGGGACATTCGATCCTACAATGAGCAGTTCTTC.